Listed here is a single T cell receptor (beta chain). Its antigen remains unidentified. The data are from a study of cytomegalovirus exposure and HLA in healthy donors. Study-level points and caveats: A later analysis appeared to link common viral pathogens to several of the most significant clusters.

The J segment lost 0 bases and the V segment lost 2 bases, leaving 7 bases of the junction unmatched. Germline assignment: CDR1 LGHNA and CDR2 YSLEER. The CDR3 spans 17 residues. A multiplex PCR was run with 60 Vbeta primers and 13 Jbeta primers. Methods used by the authors: In a later analysis, some 10 million of 75 million to 90 million unique beta chains occurred in at least two donors. TCRdb's copy holds only in-frame clones and misses some; the assay was immunoSEQ multiplex PCR. V and J calls and clone size follow that table, whereas D and trimming were derived from the DNA. This listing includes roughly 50,000 clones.

The material sequenced was PBMCs. This chain connects TRBV4-3 to TRBJ1-3, with 7 bases aligning to TRBD1. The TCR comes from a woman aged 40 to 55 in good health and CMV-seronegative. The CDR3 spells CASSQTGVHSSGNTIYF. The CDR3 nucleotides are TGCGCCAGCAGCCAAACAGGGGTCCATAGCTCTGGAAACACCATATATTTT.